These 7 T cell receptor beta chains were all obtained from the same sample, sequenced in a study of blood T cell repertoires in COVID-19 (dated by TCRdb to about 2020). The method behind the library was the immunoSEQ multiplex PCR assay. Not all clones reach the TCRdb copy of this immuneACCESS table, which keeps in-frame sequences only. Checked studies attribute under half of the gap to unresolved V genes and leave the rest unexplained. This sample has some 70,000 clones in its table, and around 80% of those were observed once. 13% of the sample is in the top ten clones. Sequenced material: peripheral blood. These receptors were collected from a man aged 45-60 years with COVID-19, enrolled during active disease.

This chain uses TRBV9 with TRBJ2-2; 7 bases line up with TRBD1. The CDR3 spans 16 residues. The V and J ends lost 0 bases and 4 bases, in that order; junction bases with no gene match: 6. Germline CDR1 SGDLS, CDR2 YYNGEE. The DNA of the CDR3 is TGTGCCAGCAGCGTAGATCCACAGGGGAGCACCGGGGAGCTGTTTTTT. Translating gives CASSVDPQGSTGELFF.

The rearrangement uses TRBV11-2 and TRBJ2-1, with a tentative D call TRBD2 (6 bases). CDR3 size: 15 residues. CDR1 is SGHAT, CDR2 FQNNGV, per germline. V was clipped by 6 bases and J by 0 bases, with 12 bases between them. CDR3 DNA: TGTGCCAGCAGACGTAGCGGAGACTCCTACAATGAGCAGTTCTTC. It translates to CASRRSGDSYNEQFF.

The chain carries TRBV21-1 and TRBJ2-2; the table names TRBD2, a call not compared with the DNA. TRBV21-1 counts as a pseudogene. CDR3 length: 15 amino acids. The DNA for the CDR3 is TGTGCCAGCAGTAGACTAGCGGGAGTTACCGGGGAGCTGTTTTTT. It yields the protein CASSRLAGVTGELFF.

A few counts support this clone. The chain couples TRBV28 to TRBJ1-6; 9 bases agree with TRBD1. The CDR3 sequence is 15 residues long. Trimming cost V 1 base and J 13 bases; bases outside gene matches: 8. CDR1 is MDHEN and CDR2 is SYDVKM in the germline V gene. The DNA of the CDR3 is TGTGCCAGCAGTTTATTAGGGACAGGGATCGTGCCCCTCCACTTT. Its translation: CASSLLGTGIVPLHF.

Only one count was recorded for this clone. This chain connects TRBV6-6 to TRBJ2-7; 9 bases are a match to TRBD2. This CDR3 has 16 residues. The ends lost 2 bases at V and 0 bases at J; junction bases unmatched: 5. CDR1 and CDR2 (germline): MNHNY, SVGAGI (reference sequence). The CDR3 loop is CASSYGAGGSSYEQYF. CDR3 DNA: TGTGCCAGCAGTTACGGGGCGGGAGGGAGCTCCTACGAGCAGTACTTC.

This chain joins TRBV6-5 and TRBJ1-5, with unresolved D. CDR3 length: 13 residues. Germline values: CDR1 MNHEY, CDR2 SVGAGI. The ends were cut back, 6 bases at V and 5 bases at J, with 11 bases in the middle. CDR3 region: CASSRDPDQPQHF. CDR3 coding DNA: TGTGCCAGCAGCCGGGATCCGGATCAGCCCCAGCATTTT.

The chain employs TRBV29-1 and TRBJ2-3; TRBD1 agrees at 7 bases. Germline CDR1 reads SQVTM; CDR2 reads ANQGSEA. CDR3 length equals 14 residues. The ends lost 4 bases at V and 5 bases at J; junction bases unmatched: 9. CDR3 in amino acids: CSVGDSVLLDTQYF. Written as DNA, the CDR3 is TGCAGCGTTGGGGACAGTGTCTTATTAGATACGCAGTATTTT.